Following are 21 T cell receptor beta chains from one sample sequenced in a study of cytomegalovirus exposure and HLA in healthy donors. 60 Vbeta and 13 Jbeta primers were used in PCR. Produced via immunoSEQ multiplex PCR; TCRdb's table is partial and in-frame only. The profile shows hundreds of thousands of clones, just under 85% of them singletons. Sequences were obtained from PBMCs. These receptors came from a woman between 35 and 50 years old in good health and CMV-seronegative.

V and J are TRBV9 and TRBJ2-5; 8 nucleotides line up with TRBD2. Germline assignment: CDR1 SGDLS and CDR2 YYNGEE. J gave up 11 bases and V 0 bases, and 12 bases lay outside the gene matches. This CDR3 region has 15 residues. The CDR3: CASSVESGGLREQYF. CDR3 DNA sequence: TGTGCCAGCAGCGTAGAGTCGGGGGGGCTAAGGGAGCAGTACTTC.

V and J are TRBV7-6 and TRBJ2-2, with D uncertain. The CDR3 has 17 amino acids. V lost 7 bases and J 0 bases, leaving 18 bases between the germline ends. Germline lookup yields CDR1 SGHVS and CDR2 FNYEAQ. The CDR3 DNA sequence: TGTGCCAGCACCGTTATGGTCCAGTTCGCGAACACCGGGGAGCTGTTTTTT. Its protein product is CASTVMVQFANTGELFF.

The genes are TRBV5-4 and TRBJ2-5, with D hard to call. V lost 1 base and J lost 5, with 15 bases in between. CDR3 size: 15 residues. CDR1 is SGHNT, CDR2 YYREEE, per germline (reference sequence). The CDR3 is CASSLSGSGSETQYF. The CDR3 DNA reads TGTGCCAGCAGCTTGTCCGGATCAGGATCCGAGACCCAGTACTTC.

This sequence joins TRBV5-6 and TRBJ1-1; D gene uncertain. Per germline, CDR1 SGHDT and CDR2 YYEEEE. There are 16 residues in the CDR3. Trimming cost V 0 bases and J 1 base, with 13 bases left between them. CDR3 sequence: CASSLVSGFANTEAFF. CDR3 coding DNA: TGTGCCAGCAGCTTGGTATCGGGATTCGCGAACACTGAAGCTTTCTTT.

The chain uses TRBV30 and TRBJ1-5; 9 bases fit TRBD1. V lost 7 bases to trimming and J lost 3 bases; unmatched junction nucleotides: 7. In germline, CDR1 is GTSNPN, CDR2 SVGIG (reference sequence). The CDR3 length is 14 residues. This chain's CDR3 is CAYVGQGHNQPQHF. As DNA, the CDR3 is TGTGCCTACGTGGGACAGGGCCACAATCAGCCCCAGCATTTT.

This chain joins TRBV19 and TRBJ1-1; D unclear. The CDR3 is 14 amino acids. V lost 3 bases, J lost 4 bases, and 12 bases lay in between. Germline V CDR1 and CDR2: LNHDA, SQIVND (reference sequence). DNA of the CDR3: TGTGCCAGTAGTATTCCCCTCCGAGGCACTGAAGCTTTCTTT. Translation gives CASSIPLRGTEAFF.

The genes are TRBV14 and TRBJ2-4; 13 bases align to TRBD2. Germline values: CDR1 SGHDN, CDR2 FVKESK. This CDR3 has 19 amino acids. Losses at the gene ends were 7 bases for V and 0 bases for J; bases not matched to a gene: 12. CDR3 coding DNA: TGTGCCAGCACCCTTCCTGGACTAGCGGGGGCCCAAGCCAAAAACATTCAGTACTTC. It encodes CASTLPGLAGAQAKNIQYF.

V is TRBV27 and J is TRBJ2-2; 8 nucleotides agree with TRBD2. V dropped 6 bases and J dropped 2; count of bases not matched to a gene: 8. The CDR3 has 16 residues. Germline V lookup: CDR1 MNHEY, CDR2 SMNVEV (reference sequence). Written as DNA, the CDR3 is TGTGCCAGCAGCTTTCTCGGGGGGGATAACACCGGGGAGCTGTTTTTT. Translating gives CASSFLGGDNTGELFF.

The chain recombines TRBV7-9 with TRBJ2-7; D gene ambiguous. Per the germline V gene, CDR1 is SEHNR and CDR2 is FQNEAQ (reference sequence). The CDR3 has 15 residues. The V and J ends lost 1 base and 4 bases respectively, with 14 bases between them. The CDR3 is CASSLGTLLKYEQYF. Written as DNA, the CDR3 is TGTGCCAGCAGCTTAGGTACCCTACTGAAGTACGAGCAGTACTTC.

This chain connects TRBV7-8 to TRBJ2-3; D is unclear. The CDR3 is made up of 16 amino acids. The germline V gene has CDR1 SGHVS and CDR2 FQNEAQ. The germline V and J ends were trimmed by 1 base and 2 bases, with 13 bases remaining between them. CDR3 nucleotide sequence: TGTGCCAGCAGCTTAGGGCAGGATGGTTACACAGATACGCAGTATTTT. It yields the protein CASSLGQDGYTDTQYF.

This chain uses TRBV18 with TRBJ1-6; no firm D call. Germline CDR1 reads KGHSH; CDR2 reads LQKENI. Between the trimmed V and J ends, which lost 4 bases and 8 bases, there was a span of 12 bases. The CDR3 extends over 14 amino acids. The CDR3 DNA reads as TGTGCCAGCTCACTAACAGCTCTCGATTCACCCCTCCACTTT. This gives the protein CASSLTALDSPLHF.

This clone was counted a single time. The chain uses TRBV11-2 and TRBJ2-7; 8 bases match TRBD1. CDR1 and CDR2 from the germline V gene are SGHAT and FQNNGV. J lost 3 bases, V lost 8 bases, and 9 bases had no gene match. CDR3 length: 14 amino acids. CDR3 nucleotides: TGTGCCAGCGGAAGGACAGGGTTGATCTACGAGCAGTACTTC. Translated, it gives CASGRTGLIYEQYF.

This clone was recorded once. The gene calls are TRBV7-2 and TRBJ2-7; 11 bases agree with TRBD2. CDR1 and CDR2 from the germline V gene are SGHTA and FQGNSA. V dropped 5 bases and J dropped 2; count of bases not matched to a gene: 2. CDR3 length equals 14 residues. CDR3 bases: TGTGCCAGCAGCCCGGGACTAGCGGCCTACGAGCAGTACTTC. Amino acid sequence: CASSPGLAAYEQYF.

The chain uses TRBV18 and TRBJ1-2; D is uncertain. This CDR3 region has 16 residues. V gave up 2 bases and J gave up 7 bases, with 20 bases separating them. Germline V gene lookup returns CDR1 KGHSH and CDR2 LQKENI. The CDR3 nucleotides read TGTGCCAGCTCACCAATCTACACAGTTCAAGATCGTGGCTACACCTTC. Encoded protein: CASSPIYTVQDRGYTF.

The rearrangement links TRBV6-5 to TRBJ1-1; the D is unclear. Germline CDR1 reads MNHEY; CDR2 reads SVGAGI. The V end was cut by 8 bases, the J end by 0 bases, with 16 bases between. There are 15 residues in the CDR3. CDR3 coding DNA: TGTGCCAGCGGAGGCAGGTTCAACATGAACACTGAAGCTTTCTTT. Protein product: CASGGRFNMNTEAFF.

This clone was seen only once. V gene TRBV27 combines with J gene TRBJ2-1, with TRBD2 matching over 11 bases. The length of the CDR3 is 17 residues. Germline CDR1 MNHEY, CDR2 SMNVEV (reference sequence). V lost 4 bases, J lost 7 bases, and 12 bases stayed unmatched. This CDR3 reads CASSSLDWASGGNEQFF. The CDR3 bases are TGTGCCAGCAGTTCCCTTGATTGGGCTAGCGGGGGGAATGAGCAGTTCTTC.

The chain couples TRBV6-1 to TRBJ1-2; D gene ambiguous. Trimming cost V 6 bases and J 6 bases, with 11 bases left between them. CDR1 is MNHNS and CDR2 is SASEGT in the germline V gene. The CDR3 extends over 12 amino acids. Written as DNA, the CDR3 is TGTGCCAGCAGCTCCTCCGGGGATGGCTACACCTTC. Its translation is CASSSSGDGYTF.

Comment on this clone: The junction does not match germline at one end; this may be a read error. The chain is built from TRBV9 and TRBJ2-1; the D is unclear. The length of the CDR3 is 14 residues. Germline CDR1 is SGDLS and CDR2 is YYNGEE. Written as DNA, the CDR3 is TGTGCCAGCAGCGTAGTAGGTGGGCTCAATAAGCAGTTCTTC. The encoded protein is CASSVVGGLNKQFF.

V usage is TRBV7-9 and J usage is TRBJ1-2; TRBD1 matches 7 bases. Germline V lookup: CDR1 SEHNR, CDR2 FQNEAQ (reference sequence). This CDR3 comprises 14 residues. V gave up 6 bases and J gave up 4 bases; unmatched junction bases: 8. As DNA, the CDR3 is TGTGCCAGCAGGCCCACAGGGGACCTCTATGGCTACACCTTC. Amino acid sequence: CASRPTGDLYGYTF.

In nucleotides, the CDR3 is TGTGCCATGTCCGACACAGCCTACGAGCAGTACTTC. Amino acid sequence: CAMSDTAYEQYF. The chain has TRBV10-3 and TRBJ2-5; no definite D call. The J call is doubtful: the DNA matches TRBJ2-7 better. The germline gives CDR1 ENHRY, CDR2 SYGVKD. The CDR3 spans 12 residues.

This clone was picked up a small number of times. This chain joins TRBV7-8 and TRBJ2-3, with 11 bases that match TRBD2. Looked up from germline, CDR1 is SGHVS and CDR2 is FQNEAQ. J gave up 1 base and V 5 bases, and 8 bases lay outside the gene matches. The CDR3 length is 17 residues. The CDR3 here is CASSHSLTSGGTDTQYF. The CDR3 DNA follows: TGTGCCAGCAGCCACTCTCTGACTAGCGGGGGCACAGATACGCAGTATTTT.